These 28 T cell receptor beta chains came from one sample sequenced in a study of T cells in women clearing cervical HPV infection. Generated by immunoSEQ multiplex PCR, the TCRdb table keeps only in-frame clones and is missing some. The specimen's table records tens of thousands of clones. The sequenced material came from blood buffy coat. These TCRs come from a woman between 18 and 70 years old with a cervical HPV16 infection that either progressed to CIN3+ or cleared (not recorded which).

As for this clone: The sequenced fragment ends 3 residues before the CDR3 boundary, so the rest is inferred from the germline J gene. J is TRBJ2-2 and V is TRBV18; 8 bases line up with TRBD1. This CDR3 spans 15 amino acids. V gave up 4 bases and J gave up 5 bases; unmatched junction bases: 6. The V gene's germline CDR1 is KGHSH and CDR2 LQKENI. CDR3 in amino acids: CASSLDRGRTGELFF. CDR3 bases read: TGTGCCAGCTCACTCGACAGGGGAAGGACCGGGGAG.

A remark on this clone: The read finishes 3 residues shy of the CDR3 end, and the germline J gene is used to complete it. This sequence joins TRBV15 and TRBJ1-3; D might be TRBD1 (6 bases). Germline CDR1 is LNHNV and CDR2 is YYDKDF (reference sequence). The CDR3 runs 15 residues. V was cut by 0 bases and J by 8 bases, with 14 bases left in between. Here the CDR3 reads CATSRDNNREDTIYF. Partial CDR3 DNA: TGTGCCACCAGCAGAGATAACAACAGGGAGGACACC.

As to this clone: Read data end 3 residues before the CDR3 end; the end is taken from the germline J gene. J is TRBJ1-4 and V is TRBV4-1, with 8 bases lining up with TRBD1. Trimming took 3 bases from V and 4 from J; bases not matched to a gene: 4. Looked up from germline, CDR1 is MGHRA and CDR2 is YSYEKL. The CDR3 is 15 residues long. The CDR3 loop is CASSHEGTGNEKLFF. The sequenced part of the CDR3 DNA is TGCGCCAGCAGCCATGAGGGGACAGGTAATGAAAAA.

Comment on this clone: The CDR3 goes on 3 residues after the read ends, and that part is filled in from the germline J gene. This chain connects TRBV5-1 to TRBJ2-7, with D possibly matching TRBD2 (6 bases). The CDR3 loop spans 15 amino acids. CDR1 is SGHRS and CDR2 is YFSETQ in the germline V gene. V was clipped by 4 bases and J by 2 bases, with 16 bases between them. The sequenced CDR3 bases are TGCGCCAGCAGCAATTTTAGGAGGGGTACCTACGAG. It yields the protein CASSNFRRGTYE. The whole CDR3 reads CASSNFRRGTYEQYF.

Points on this clone: From the germline J gene comes the end of the CDR3, since the read stops 3 residues before it. The rearrangement links TRBV5-1 to TRBJ2-1, with D unresolved. This CDR3 contains 15 residues. The germline gives CDR1 SGHRS, CDR2 YFSETQ. The V end lost 0 bases, the J end lost 0 bases, and 7 bases lay between the germline ends. Here the CDR3 reads CASSLGQSSYNEQFF. Incomplete CDR3 DNA: TGCGCCAGCAGCTTGGGGCAGAGCTCCTACAATGAG.

With regard to this clone: The read finishes 3 residues shy of the CDR3 end, and the germline J gene is used to complete it. This chain connects TRBV20-1 to TRBJ2-1, with 12 nucleotides matching TRBD1. The CDR3 has 14 amino acids. The V gene end was trimmed by 2 bases and the J gene end by 7 bases; junction bases not matched to a gene: 3. Germline V CDR1 and CDR2: DFQATT, SNEGSKA (reference sequence). CDR3 DNA, as far as it was read: TGCAGTGCTAGATCGGGACAGGGGGCAAATGAG. Residues: CSARSGQGANE. The whole CDR3 protein is CSARSGQGANEQFF.

Regarding this clone: The read halts 3 residues ahead of the CDR3 end, with the missing end drawn from the germline J gene. V is TRBV20-1 and J is TRBJ2-1, with 7 nucleotides matching TRBD2. CDR3 size: 11 residues. Germline assignment: CDR1 DFQATT and CDR2 SNEGSKA (reference sequence). Trimming cost V 6 bases and J 5 bases; bases outside gene matches: 1. The CDR3 bases that were read are TGCAGTGCGAGCGGGAACAATGAG. This translates into CSASGNNE. In full, the CDR3 reads CSASGNNEQFF.

About this clone: The sequence runs out 3 residues before the end of the CDR3; the remainder is reconstructed from the germline J gene. The rearrangement links TRBV11-1 to TRBJ1-2; possible D gene TRBD1, 5 bases. In germline, CDR1 is SGHAT, CDR2 FQDESV (reference sequence). The CDR3 is made up of 13 amino acids. The covered CDR3 bases are TGTGCCAGCAGCTTAGACGGTAGGGGAGGC. It specifies CASSLDGRGG. The entire CDR3 protein reads CASSLDGRGGYTF.

About this clone: The read ends 3 residues early relative to the CDR3; the germline J gene fills the gap. The chain joins TRBV5-1 to TRBJ2-3; 8 positions agree with TRBD2. Germline values: CDR1 SGHRS, CDR2 YFSETQ. Losses at the gene ends were 0 bases for V and 2 bases for J; bases not matched to a gene: 8. The CDR3 length is 17 residues. The chain's CDR3 is CASSLDSGVEDTDTQYF. Partial CDR3 DNA: TGCGCCAGCAGCTTGGATAGCGGGGTGGAAGACACAGATACG.

As regards this clone: The missing CDR3 end, 3 residues past where the read stops, is filled in from the germline J gene. V is TRBV7-9 and J is TRBJ1-5; D might be TRBD1 (5 bases). Trimming removed 4 bases at V and 4 bases at J, with 8 bases between. Germline-derived CDR1 and CDR2 are SEHNR and FQNEAQ (reference sequence). The CDR3 loop spans 13 amino acids. CDR3 residues: CASSSGWNQPQHF. The sequenced CDR3 bases are TGTGCCAGCAGCTCAGGGTGGAATCAGCCC.

Notes on this clone: The CDR3 goes on 3 residues after the read ends, and that part is filled in from the germline J gene. The rearrangement joins TRBV19 to TRBJ1-4, with D maybe TRBD1 (5 bases). V lost 5 bases and J lost 2, with 12 bases in between. CDR1 is LNHDA and CDR2 is SQIVND in the germline V gene (reference sequence). This CDR3 spans 15 amino acids. The sequenced part of the CDR3 DNA is TGTGCCAGTAGTTACGGGGGAACGACTAATGAAAAA. Translated, it gives CASSYGGTTNEK. The whole CDR3 sequence is CASSYGGTTNEKLFF.

Worth noting for this clone: The CDR3 end lies 3 residues beyond the end of the read and is filled in from the germline J gene. V and J are TRBV29-1 and TRBJ1-3; a possible D gene is TRBD1 (6 bases). Germline lookup yields CDR1 SQVTM and CDR2 ANQGSEA. Trimming shortened V by 7 bases and J by 0 bases, and 10 bases separated the two germline ends. The CDR3 spans 13 residues. The sequenced CDR3 bases are TGCAGCGCCACAGGGAACTCTGGAAACACC. This translates into CSATGNSGNT. The CDR3 in full is CSATGNSGNTIYF.

With regard to this clone: The sequenced fragment ends 3 residues before the CDR3 boundary, so the rest is inferred from the germline J gene. V gene TRBV29-1 combines with J gene TRBJ2-3, with D maybe TRBD1 (5 bases). Germline CDR1 is SQVTM and CDR2 is ANQGSEA. This CDR3 is 16 amino acids long. V shed 3 bases and J shed 7 bases, with 23 bases lying between them. Incomplete CDR3 DNA: TGCAGCGTTGAGGACCCCTCCAACAGGATCGGCAATACG. This translates into CSVEDPSNRIGNT. The whole CDR3 sequence reads CSVEDPSNRIGNTQYF.

A word on this clone: Coverage ceases 3 residues before the CDR3 finishes, and the germline J gene fills in the end. The chain joins TRBV19 to TRBJ1-6, with D tentatively TRBD1 (6 bases). This CDR3 region has 15 residues. Trimming took off 2 bases at V and 5 bases at J, with 10 bases between the two ends. Germline assignment: CDR1 LNHDA and CDR2 SQIVND (reference sequence). CDR3 DNA, as far as it was read: TGTGCCAGTAGTATACGGCAGGGGAATAATTCACCC. Residues: CASSIRQGNNSP. The entire CDR3 protein reads CASSIRQGNNSPLHF. The full variable domain, rest sourced from reference TRBV19 and TRBJ1-6, is DGGITQSPKYLFRKEGQNVTLSCEQNLNHDAMYWYRQDPGQGLRLIYYSQIVNDFQKGDIAEGYSVSREKKESFPLTVTSAQKNPTAFYLCASSIRQGNNSPLHFGNGTRLTVT.

Incomplete CDR3 DNA: TGTGCCAGCAGTAAAGTCAGCTCTGGAAACACC. This codes for CASSKVSSGNT. The complete CDR3 protein is CASSKVSSGNTIYF. The rearrangement joins TRBV2 to TRBJ1-3; D unclear. Coverage ceases 3 residues before the CDR3 finishes, and the germline J gene fills in the end. This CDR3 has 14 amino acids. Germline CDR1 is SNHLY and CDR2 is FYNNEI. Trimming shortened V by 5 bases and J by 0 bases, and 8 bases separated the two germline ends.

A word on this clone: From the germline J gene comes the end of the CDR3, since the read stops 3 residues before it. J is TRBJ2-5 and V is TRBV20-1, with D possibly TRBD1 on 5 matching bases. The V gene's germline CDR1 is DFQATT and CDR2 SNEGSKA (reference sequence). V was shortened by 3 bases and J by 1 base, with 6 bases between the two germline ends. The CDR3 has 12 residues. The CDR3 loop is CSARTAQETQYF. Partial CDR3 DNA: TGCAGTGCTAGGACAGCCCAAGAGACC.

On this clone itself: The missing CDR3 end, 3 residues past where the read stops, is filled in from the germline J gene. This chain connects TRBV10-1 to TRBJ2-2, with TRBD2 as a possible D gene (5 bases). Between the trimmed V and J ends, which lost 8 bases and 2 bases, there was a span of 12 bases. From germline, CDR1 is WNHNN and CDR2 SYGVQD (reference sequence). CDR3 length equals 14 residues. The CDR3 bases that were read are TGCGCCAGCGCTCCTGAGGGCAACACCGGGGAG. It encodes CASAPEGNTGE. The full CDR3 reads CASAPEGNTGELFF.

On this clone itself: The read ends 3 residues before the CDR3 terminus; that terminus is restored from the germline J gene. V gene TRBV14 combines with J gene TRBJ2-7; 8 bases map to TRBD1. Germline CDR1 is SGHDN and CDR2 is FVKESK. Trimming took 4 bases from V and 6 from J; bases not matched to a gene: 11. The CDR3 runs to 15 residues. The sequenced CDR3 bases are TGTGCCAGCAGCCCCTTTGGACAGGGTATGGGCGAG. Encoded protein: CASSPFGQGMGE. In full, the CDR3 is CASSPFGQGMGEQYF.

Concerning this clone itself: The read comes to an end 3 residues before the CDR3 does, leaving the germline J gene to fill in the end. The V gene is TRBV6-1, the J gene TRBJ1-2; a weak D match, TRBD1 (5 bases). CDR3 size: 15 residues. Germline assignment: CDR1 MNHNS and CDR2 SASEGT. The V end lost 0 bases, the J end lost 5 bases, and 13 bases lay between the germline ends. Incomplete CDR3 DNA: TGTGCCAGCAGTGAAGCGCTGCCAGGGAGATATGGC. It codes for CASSEALPGRYG. The full CDR3 sequence reads CASSEALPGRYGYTF.

A remark on this clone: The CDR3 goes on 3 residues after the read ends, and that part is filled in from the germline J gene. The chain uses TRBV20-1 and TRBJ2-7; TRBD2 matches 9 bases. CDR3 length equals 17 residues. The J segment lost 0 bases and the V segment lost 2 bases, leaving 11 bases of the junction unmatched. CDR1 and CDR2 from the germline V gene are DFQATT and SNEGSKA (reference sequence). CDR3 DNA, as far as it was read: TGCAGTGCTAGACCCCTTAGCGGGGGCCCGAGCTCCTACGAG. Translating gives CSARPLSGGPSSYE. The whole CDR3 region reads CSARPLSGGPSSYEQYF.

Worth noting for this clone: The sequenced fragment ends 3 residues before the CDR3 boundary, so the rest is inferred from the germline J gene. The genes are TRBV18 and TRBJ2-4; D tentatively fits TRBD1 or TRBD2 (5 bases each). The V end was cut by 3 bases, the J end by 9 bases, with 18 bases between. CDR1 KGHSH and CDR2 LQKENI come from the germline V gene. This CDR3 contains 15 residues. CDR3 sequence reads: CASSPRVDSMGIQYF. The DNA read from the CDR3 is TGTGCCAGCTCACCGAGGGTTGACAGTATGGGCATT.

About this clone: The read stops 3 residues short of the end of the CDR3; the missing end is completed from the germline J gene. The chain couples TRBV7-3 to TRBJ1-2, with TRBD1 matching over 9 bases. The J segment lost 6 bases and the V segment lost 3 bases, leaving 2 bases of the junction unmatched. CDR1 and CDR2 from the germline V gene are SGHTA and FQGTGA. The CDR3 contains 13 residues. The sequenced CDR3 bases are TGTGCCAGCAGCTTCGGACAGGGGAATGGC. It translates to CASSFGQGNG. The whole CDR3 protein reads CASSFGQGNGYTF.

Remarks on this clone: The CDR3 extends 3 residues past the end of the read, so its final part is completed from the germline J gene. The gene calls are TRBV5-4 and TRBJ1-2, with 8 bases fitting TRBD1. Germline-derived CDR1 and CDR2 are SGHNT and YYREEE (reference sequence). The CDR3 spans 13 residues. The CDR3 region is CASSSQGAKGYTF. CDR3 DNA, as far as it was read: TGTGCCAGCAGCTCGCAGGGGGCAAAGGGC.

As concerns this clone: Read data end 3 residues before the CDR3 end; the end is taken from the germline J gene. The chain joins TRBV29-1 to TRBJ2-7, with 7 bases aligning to TRBD1. The CDR3 loop spans 15 amino acids. CDR1 SQVTM and CDR2 ANQGSEA come from the germline V gene. The V segment lost 0 bases and the J segment 2 bases; nucleotides outside the gene matches: 7. The CDR3 sequence: CSVEDLRQGAYEQYF. CDR3 bases read: TGCAGCGTTGAAGATTTACGGCAGGGGGCCTACGAG.

In regard to this clone: The read is 3 residues too short to cover the CDR3 end, so that end is filled in from the germline J gene. This chain links TRBV4-1 with TRBJ2-1, with D hard to call. Germline V gives CDR1 MGHRA, CDR2 YSYEKL. The CDR3 consists of 14 residues. With 3 bases removed from V and 6 bases from J, the gap between germline ends came to 12 bases. The CDR3 loop reads CASSQAPGRNEQFF. Incomplete CDR3 DNA: TGCGCCAGCAGCCAGGCACCAGGCCGCAATGAG.

Points on this clone: The read finishes 3 residues shy of the CDR3 end, and the germline J gene is used to complete it. The rearrangement uses TRBV5-6 and TRBJ2-2; tentative D call: TRBD1 (6 bases). The ends were cut back, 6 bases at V and 4 bases at J, with 16 bases in the middle. The CDR3 loop spans 15 amino acids. Germline CDR1 reads SGHDT; CDR2 reads YYEEEE. CDR3 amino acids: CASTAGQYGTGELFF. The CDR3 bases that were read are TGTGCCAGCACCGCAGGACAGTATGGCACCGGGGAG.

With respect to this clone: The DNA ends 3 residues before the CDR3 does, and the rest of the CDR3 is filled in from the germline J gene. The chain uses TRBV20-1 and TRBJ2-7, with a possible D match to TRBD1 (6 bases). The CDR3 contains 14 residues. CDR1 and CDR2 from the germline V gene are DFQATT and SNEGSKA (reference sequence). Trimming shortened V by 6 bases and J by 4 bases, and 19 bases separated the two germline ends. CDR3 sequence reads: CSAISLDGQYEQYF. The covered CDR3 bases are TGCAGTGCCATCAGTCTGGACGGACAGTACGAG.

Comment on this clone: The DNA ends 3 residues before the CDR3 does, and the rest of the CDR3 is filled in from the germline J gene. The rearrangement joins TRBV2 to TRBJ2-1, with 11 nucleotides matching TRBD1. The ends lost 7 bases at V and 1 base at J; junction bases unmatched: 3. CDR1 SNHLY and CDR2 FYNNEI come from the germline V gene. This CDR3 comprises 15 residues. The sequenced CDR3 bases are TGTGCCAGCAAGGACAGGGGGCTATCCTACAATGAG. It codes for CASKDRGLSYNE. The CDR3 as a whole reads CASKDRGLSYNEQFF.